The 21 T cell receptor beta chains listed next were all sequenced from one sample in a study of a mutant IDH1 vaccine in newly diagnosed glioma. Sample time point: baseline, week 1 (first vaccination visit). The treatment: pre-vaccination baseline after standard-of-care therapy. The table came from immunoSEQ multiplex PCR; TCRdb's copy has only in-frame clones and leaves some out. The data show 15,000 to 20,000 clones, roughly 85% seen once. Sequences were derived from PBMCs, sampled from a glioma patient treated with radiotherapy, temozolomide or both. All receptors derive from a man aged 35 to 55 with glioma.

This clone was seen just once. The chain recombines TRBV11-2 with TRBJ1-1; 7 positions agree with TRBD1. The V and J ends lost 2 bases and 0 bases, in that order; junction bases with no gene match: 3. The V gene's germline CDR1 is SGHAT and CDR2 FQNNGV. The CDR3 has 15 amino acids. This CDR3 reads CASSLYTGVNTEAFF. Written as DNA, the CDR3 is TGTGCCAGCAGCTTATATACAGGGGTGAACACTGAAGCTTTCTTT.

This clone was detected only a few times. This chain uses TRBV6-5 with TRBJ1-1; D is perhaps TRBD1 (5 bases). Germline lookup yields CDR1 MNHEY and CDR2 SVGAGI. CDR3 length: 14 amino acids. V was pared by 7 bases and J by 1 base, with 13 bases between. The CDR3 protein is CASNYRWPNTEAFF. CDR3 in DNA: TGTGCCAGCAACTACAGGTGGCCGAACACTGAAGCTTTCTTT.

V is TRBV5-1 and J is TRBJ1-2; TRBD1 might be the D (5 bases). V dropped 4 bases and J dropped 8 bases, with 21 bases sitting between them. Germline V CDR1 and CDR2: SGHRS, YFSETQ. This CDR3 contains 15 residues. The CDR3 nucleotides read TGCGCCAGCAGCCCCATGTCGGGACGGCCAAACGGCTACACCTTC. This codes for CASSPMSGRPNGYTF.

The chain carries TRBV6-6 and TRBJ2-2; D gene uncertain. The CDR3 extends over 11 amino acids. The germline CDR1 and CDR2 sequences are MNHNY and SVGAGI (reference sequence). The germline V and J ends were trimmed by 7 bases and 5 bases, with 5 bases remaining between them. The CDR3 reads CASTQTGELFF. The CDR3 bases are TGTGCCAGCACCCAAACCGGGGAGCTGTTTTTT.

The chain is built from TRBV19 and TRBJ2-1, with 8 bases that match TRBD1. The length of the CDR3 is 15 residues. In germline, CDR1 is LNHDA, CDR2 SQIVND (reference sequence). V lost 7 bases, J lost 1 base, and 6 bases stayed unmatched. The CDR3: CASTRDRTSYNEQFF. The CDR3, as DNA: TGTGCCAGTACCAGGGACAGGACGTCCTACAATGAGCAGTTCTTC.

The rearrangement joins TRBV7-2 to TRBJ1-2, with 9 bases fitting TRBD1. Per germline, CDR1 SGHTA and CDR2 FQGNSA. J was trimmed by 13 bases and V by 4 bases; bases with no gene match: 10. This CDR3 contains 13 residues. The DNA for the CDR3 is TGTGCCAGCAGCTCCCCCCCGGGACAGGGAGGCACCTTC. Its translation is CASSSPPGQGGTF.

The J gene is TRBJ1-2, the V gene TRBV28; 8 bases line up with TRBD1. The CDR3 runs 13 residues. V lost 8 bases and J lost 3; bases outside the gene matches: 5. Per germline, CDR1 MDHEN and CDR2 SYDVKM. For the CDR3, the DNA is TGTGCCAGCTTCGGACAGGGAGACTATGGCTACACCTTC. Translation: CASFGQGDYGYTF.

Written as DNA, the CDR3 is TGTGCCAGCTCCCCCGGGGCCGGGGATGAGCAGTTCTTC. Encoded protein: CASSPGAGDEQFF. This chain connects TRBV18 to TRBJ2-1; D is perhaps TRBD1 or TRBD2 (5 bases each). CDR3 length: 13 amino acids. The V end lost 6 bases, the J end lost 8 bases, and 14 bases lay between the germline ends. Germline CDR1 is KGHSH and CDR2 is LQKENI.

The chain recombines TRBV19 with TRBJ1-1; possibly TRBD1 for D (5 bases). Trimming took 5 bases from V and 1 from J, leaving 14 bases between them. Germline values: CDR1 LNHDA, CDR2 SQIVND (reference sequence). CDR3 length equals 15 residues. The DNA for the CDR3 is TGTGCCAGTAGTCGGCGGGGCGGAGGGAACACTGAAGCTTTCTTT. Residues: CASSRRGGGNTEAFF.

The genes are TRBV6-1 and TRBJ2-7; D is unresolved. The CDR3 is 13 residues long. CDR1 is MNHNS and CDR2 is SASEGT in the germline V gene. V lost 3 bases to trimming and J lost 0 bases, with 6 bases between them. In nucleotides, the CDR3 is TGTGCCAGCAGTGAGACGGTCTCCTACGAGCAGTACTTC. It is translated as CASSETVSYEQYF.

The chain carries TRBV5-1 and TRBJ1-1; D is undetermined. Germline-derived CDR1 and CDR2 are SGHRS and YFSETQ. This CDR3 is 13 amino acids long. V lost 4 bases to trimming and J lost 5 bases, with 12 bases between them. The CDR3 DNA follows: TGCGCCAGCAGCCTGACCTGGAGAACTGAAGCTTTCTTT. Amino acid sequence: CASSLTWRTEAFF.

This chain links TRBV29-1 with TRBJ1-5, with D unresolved. The CDR3 sequence is 13 residues long. CDR1 and CDR2 (germline): SQVTM, ANQGSEA. V was trimmed by 5 bases and J by 2 bases, leaving 10 bases between them. DNA for the CDR3: TGCAGCGTTTCCTGCTGGCGCAATCAGCCCCAGCATTTT. It encodes CSVSCWRNQPQHF. Full variable domain (rest looked up from reference TRBV29-1 and TRBJ1-5): SAVISQKPSRDICQRGTSLTIQCQVDSQVTMMFWYRQQPGQSLTLIATANQGSEATYESGFVIDKFPISRPNLTFSTLTVSNMSPEDSSIYLCSVSCWRNQPQHFGDGTRLSIL.

The chain joins TRBV10-3 to TRBJ2-1, with 7 bases aligning to TRBD1. Trimming removed 3 bases from V and 2 bases from J; junction bases left unmatched: 10. The CDR3 totals 17 residues. Germline V lookup: CDR1 ENHRY, CDR2 SYGVKD. The CDR3, as DNA: TGTGCCATCAGTGAATACACAGGGGAAGCGGCCTACAATGAGCAGTTCTTC. Translated, it gives CAISEYTGEAAYNEQFF.

This clone was observed a single time. V usage is TRBV6-1 and J usage is TRBJ1-5; 8 nucleotides align to TRBD1. J lost 2 bases, V lost 4 bases, and 1 base had no gene match. This CDR3 contains 14 residues. Germline V CDR1 and CDR2: MNHNS, SASEGT. The CDR3 spells CASSVQGGNQPQHF. The CDR3 coding sequence is TGTGCCAGCAGTGTACAGGGGGGCAATCAGCCCCAGCATTTT.

V usage is TRBV2 and J usage is TRBJ2-3; the match to TRBD2 covers 11 bases. This CDR3 is 16 amino acids long. CDR1 SNHLY and CDR2 FYNNEI come from the germline V gene. V shed 7 bases and J 4 bases; nucleotides not matched to a gene: 10. In DNA form, the CDR3 reads TGTGCCAGCATCTTCACTAGCGGGAGCAGGGCAGATACGCAGTATTTT. Translated, it gives CASIFTSGSRADTQYF.

V gene TRBV13 combines with J gene TRBJ2-2; D is ambiguous. Per the germline V gene, CDR1 is PRHDT and CDR2 is FYEKMQ (reference sequence). There are 20 residues in the CDR3. V was trimmed by 1 base and J by 0 bases, leaving 21 bases between them. CDR3 in DNA: TGTGCCAGCAGCTTAGAGCGTGGCAGGCAAATGTTCGCGAACACCGGGGAGCTGTTTTTT. Its translation is CASSLERGRQMFANTGELFF. Full variable domain (outside the CDR3, taken from reference TRBV13 and TRBJ2-2): AAGVIQSPRHLIKEKRETATLKCYPIPRHDTVYWYQQGPGQDPQFLISFYEKMQSDKGSIPDRFSAQQFSDYHSELNMSSLELGDSALYFCASSLERGRQMFANTGELFFGEGSRLTVL.

V and J are TRBV7-9 and TRBJ1-3; no firm D call. The V end was cut by 4 bases, the J end by 4 bases, with 20 bases between. The CDR3 contains 17 residues. CDR1 and CDR2 from the germline V gene are SEHNR and FQNEAQ (reference sequence). The CDR3 coding sequence is TGTGCCAGCAGCTCTACACGCCCGGCCCTAGGGGGAAACACCATATATTTT. Its protein product is CASSSTRPALGGNTIYF. Using reference TRBV7-9 and TRBJ1-3 for the parts outside the CDR3, the full variable domain is DTGVSQNPRHKITKRGQNVTFRCDPISEHNRLYWYRQTLGQGPEFLTYFQNEAQLEKSRLLSDRFSAERPKGSFSTLEIQRTEQGDSAMYLCASSSTRPALGGNTIYFGEGSWLTVV.

This clone was observed once. The chain combines TRBV5-1 with TRBJ2-7; the D gene could be TRBD1 or TRBD2 (6 bases each). The germline V and J ends were trimmed by 0 bases and 0 bases, with 13 bases remaining between them. The CDR3 runs 16 residues. Germline-derived CDR1 and CDR2 are SGHRS and YFSETQ. Here the CDR3 reads CASSLGGGGNSYEQYF. As DNA, the CDR3 is TGCGCCAGCAGCTTGGGTGGAGGGGGAAACTCCTACGAGCAGTACTTC. Looking up the rest from reference TRBV5-1 and TRBJ2-7 gives the full variable domain: KAGVTQTPRYLIKTRGQQVTLSCSPISGHRSVSWYQQTPGQGLQFLFEYFSETQRNKGNFPGRFSGRQFSNSRSEMNVSTLELGDSALYLCASSLGGGGNSYEQYFGPGTRLTVT.

J is TRBJ2-1 and V is TRBV5-6, with D possibly matching TRBD2 (6 bases). The CDR3 runs 16 residues. Germline V gene data show CDR1 as SGHDT and CDR2 as YYEEEE. V lost 3 bases and J 0 bases, leaving 13 bases between the germline ends. The CDR3 DNA is TGTGCCAGCAGCTCCTCGACCGGGAGCTCCTACAATGAGCAGTTCTTC. It codes for CASSSSTGSSYNEQFF.

V and J are TRBV4-2 and TRBJ2-1, with 13 nucleotides matching TRBD2. V dropped 0 bases and J dropped 6; count of bases not matched to a gene: 5. From germline, CDR1 is LGHNA and CDR2 YNFKEQ. The CDR3 covers 17 residues. DNA for the CDR3: TGTGCCAGCAGCCAAGAGGGAGGGACTAGCGGGACCAATGAGCAGTTCTTC. Protein sequence: CASSQEGGTSGTNEQFF.

The chain uses TRBV6-5 and TRBJ1-2, with a possible D match to TRBD1 (6 bases). Germline V gene data show CDR1 as MNHEY and CDR2 as SVGAGI. The CDR3 runs to 11 residues. The V and J ends lost 5 bases and 7 bases respectively, with 8 bases between them. CDR3 region: CASSQGIGYTF. CDR3 DNA: TGTGCCAGCAGTCAGGGGATTGGCTACACCTTC.